The 6 T cell receptor beta chains reported below all come from one sample, sequenced in a study of cytomegalovirus exposure and HLA in healthy donors (dated by TCRdb to about 2017). Library prep was done by the immunoSEQ multiplex PCR assay. A mixture of 60 forward primers for TCR Vbeta segments and 13 reverse primers for TCR Jbeta segments was used in the multiplex PCR. Here the immuneACCESS table is served through TCRdb, limited to in-frame sequences with V and J called. Missing clones are a known gap in these copies; in checked studies unresolved V genes cover under half, and the rest lacks a known reason. The sample data list about 210,000 clones, and 81% of these were observed just once. About 3% of the sample comes from the top ten. The specimen sequenced was PBMCs. These TCRs come from a man aged 35-49 years in good health and CMV-seropositive.

J is TRBJ2-3 and V is TRBV5-6; 12 bases are shared with TRBD2. This CDR3 has 16 amino acids. V shed 5 bases, J shed 5 bases, and the junction held 9 bases outside the gene matches. Germline CDR1 is SGHDT and CDR2 is YYEEEE. Here the CDR3 DNA reads TGTGCCAGCAGAACGCTAGCGGGAGGGGGTGTAGATACGCAGTATTTT. Translating it yields CASRTLAGGGVDTQYF.

The J gene is TRBJ2-7, the V gene TRBV28, with D possibly TRBD1 on 7 matching bases. Germline CDR1 MDHEN, CDR2 SYDVKM. There are 15 residues in the CDR3. V was pared by 5 bases and J by 1 base, with 15 bases between. CDR3 DNA: TGTGCCAGCAGTCCCGCGGGGACAGCATCCTACGAGCAGTACTTC. It encodes CASSPAGTASYEQYF.

This chain links TRBV11-2 with TRBJ2-7; perhaps TRBD1 as D (5 bases). Trimming took 0 bases from V and 6 from J, leaving 6 bases between them. CDR1 and CDR2 (germline): SGHAT, FQNNGV. There are 12 residues in the CDR3. CDR3 region: CASSLDRAEQYF. In nucleotides, the CDR3 is TGTGCCAGCAGCTTAGACAGGGCCGAGCAGTACTTC.

The chain uses TRBV5-1 and TRBJ2-7; 7 bases are a match to TRBD1. Germline V gene lookup returns CDR1 SGHRS and CDR2 YFSETQ. The CDR3 spans 15 residues. J gave up 4 bases and V 0 bases, and 7 bases lay outside the gene matches. The CDR3: CASSLASTGAYEQYF. The CDR3 DNA reads TGCGCCAGCAGCTTGGCCTCCACAGGGGCATACGAGCAGTACTTC.

This rearrangement joins TRBV7-9 to TRBJ2-3; 14 bases are a match to TRBD2. In germline, CDR1 is SEHNR, CDR2 FQNEAQ (reference sequence). J gave up 6 bases and V 5 bases, and 7 bases lay outside the gene matches. The CDR3 extends over 16 amino acids. CDR3 protein: CASSARTSGGTDTQYF. CDR3 DNA sequence: TGTGCCAGCAGCGCGCGGACTAGCGGGGGGACTGATACGCAGTATTTT.

The chain links TRBV6-1 to TRBJ2-1; tentatively, D is TRBD2 (8 bases). The CDR3 contains 18 residues. V was trimmed by 3 bases and J by 8 bases, leaving 26 bases between them. Germline V lookup: CDR1 MNHNS, CDR2 SASEGT. The CDR3 sequence: CASSDRGRGLAGLHEQFF. Here the CDR3 DNA reads TGTGCCAGCAGTGACAGGGGGAGGGGCCTAGCGGGCTTACATGAGCAGTTCTTC.